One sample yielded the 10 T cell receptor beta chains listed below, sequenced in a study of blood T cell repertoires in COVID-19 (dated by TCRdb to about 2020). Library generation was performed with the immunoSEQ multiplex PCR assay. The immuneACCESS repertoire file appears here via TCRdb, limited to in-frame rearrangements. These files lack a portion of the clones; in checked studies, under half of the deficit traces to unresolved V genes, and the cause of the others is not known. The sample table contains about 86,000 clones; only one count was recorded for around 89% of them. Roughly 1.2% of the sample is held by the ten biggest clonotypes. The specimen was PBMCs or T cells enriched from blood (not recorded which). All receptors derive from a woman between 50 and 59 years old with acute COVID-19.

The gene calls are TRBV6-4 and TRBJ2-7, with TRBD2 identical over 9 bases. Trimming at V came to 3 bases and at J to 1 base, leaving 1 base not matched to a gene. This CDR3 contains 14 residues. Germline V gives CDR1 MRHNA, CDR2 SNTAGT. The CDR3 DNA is TGTGCCAGCAGTGATCTAGCGGGATCCTACGAGCAGTACTTC. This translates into CASSDLAGSYEQYF.

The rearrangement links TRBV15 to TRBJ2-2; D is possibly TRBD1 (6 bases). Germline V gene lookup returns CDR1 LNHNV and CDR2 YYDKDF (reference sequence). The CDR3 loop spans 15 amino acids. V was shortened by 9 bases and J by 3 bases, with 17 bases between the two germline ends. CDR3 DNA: TGTGCCACTTCCAGGGGTTTCGGAGACACCGGGGAGCTGTTTTTT. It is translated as CATSRGFGDTGELFF.

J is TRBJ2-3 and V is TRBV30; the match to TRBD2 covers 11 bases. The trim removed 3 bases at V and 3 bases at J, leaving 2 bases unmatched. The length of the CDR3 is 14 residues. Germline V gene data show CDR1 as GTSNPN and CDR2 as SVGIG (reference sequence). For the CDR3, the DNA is TGTGCCTGGAGACTAGCGGGAGTGACAGATACGCAGTATTTT. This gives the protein CAWRLAGVTDTQYF.

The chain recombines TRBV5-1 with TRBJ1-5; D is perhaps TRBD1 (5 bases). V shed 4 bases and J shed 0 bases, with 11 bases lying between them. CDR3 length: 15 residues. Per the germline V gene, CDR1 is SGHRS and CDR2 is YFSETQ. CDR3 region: CASSPGGYSNQPQHF. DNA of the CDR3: TGCGCCAGCAGCCCCGGGGGGTATAGCAATCAGCCCCAGCATTTT.

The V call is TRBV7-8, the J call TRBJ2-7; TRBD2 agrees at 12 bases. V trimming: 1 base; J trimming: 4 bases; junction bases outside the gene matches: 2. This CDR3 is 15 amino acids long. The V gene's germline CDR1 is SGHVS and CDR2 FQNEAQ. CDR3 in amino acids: CASSLETSGGYEQYF. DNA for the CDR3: TGTGCCAGCAGCTTAGAGACTAGCGGGGGTTACGAGCAGTACTTC. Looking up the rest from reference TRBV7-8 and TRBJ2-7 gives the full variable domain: GAGVSQSPRYKVAKRGQDVALRCDPISGHVSLFWYQQALGQGPEFLTYFQNEAQLDKSGLPSDRFFAERPEGSVSTLKIQRTQQEDSAVYLCASSLETSGGYEQYFGPGTRLTVT.

CDR3 protein: CASSGTLREVLVPYGYTF. As DNA, the CDR3 is TGCGCCAGCAGCGGGACGCTCAGGGAGGTATTGGTGCCATATGGCTACACCTTC. V gene TRBV10-2 combines with J gene TRBJ1-2, with D possibly matching TRBD1 (5 bases). With 6 bases removed from V and 5 bases from J, the gap between germline ends came to 28 bases. The germline CDR1 and CDR2 sequences are WSHSY and SAAADI. The CDR3 is made up of 18 amino acids.

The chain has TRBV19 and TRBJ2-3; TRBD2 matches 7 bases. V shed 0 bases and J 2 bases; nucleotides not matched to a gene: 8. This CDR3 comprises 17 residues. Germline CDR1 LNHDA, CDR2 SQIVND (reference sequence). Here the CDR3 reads CASSIDLASGYTDTQYF. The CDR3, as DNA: TGTGCCAGTAGTATAGATCTGGCTAGCGGATACACAGATACGCAGTATTTT.

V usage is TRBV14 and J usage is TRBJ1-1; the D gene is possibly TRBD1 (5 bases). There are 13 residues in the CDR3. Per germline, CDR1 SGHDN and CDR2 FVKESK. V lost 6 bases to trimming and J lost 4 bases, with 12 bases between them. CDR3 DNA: TGTGCCAGCAGACCCTGGGGCGGCACTGAAGCTTTCTTT. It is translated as CASRPWGGTEAFF.

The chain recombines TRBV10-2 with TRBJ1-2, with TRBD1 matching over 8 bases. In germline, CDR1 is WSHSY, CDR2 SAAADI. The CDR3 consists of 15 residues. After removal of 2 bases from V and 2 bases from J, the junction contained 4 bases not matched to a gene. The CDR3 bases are TGCGCCAGCAGTGAGCGGTCAGGGGGCAACTATGGCTACACCTTC. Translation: CASSERSGGNYGYTF.

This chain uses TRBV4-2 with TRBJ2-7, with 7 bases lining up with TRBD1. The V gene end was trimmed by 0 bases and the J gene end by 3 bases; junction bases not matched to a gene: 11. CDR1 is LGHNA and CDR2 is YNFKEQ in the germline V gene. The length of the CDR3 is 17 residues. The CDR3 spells CASSQDRRDSSNYEQYF. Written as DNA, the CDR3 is TGTGCCAGCAGCCAAGATAGACGGGACAGCTCGAACTACGAGCAGTACTTC.